This is a list of T cell receptor beta chains from one sample in a study of T cell responses to AZD1222 COVID-19 vaccine. Libraries were prepared by immunoSEQ multiplex PCR; TCRdb keeps only in-frame clonotypes and omits some of them. The sample holds 100,000 to 150,000 clones, roughly 90% seen once. Specimen: peripheral blood, collected on day 0 of AZD1222 vaccination. The receptor set was obtained from an adult in good health. The CDR3 runs from the conserved cysteine through the conserved F or W. Fields, in order: clone size, V gene, J gene, D gene, CDR3 protein, CDR3 DNA. D genes are given only for firm matches. Clone size, where shown, is once, few, many, or a class for clones that have expanded.

>NA|TRBV7-9|TRBJ2-3|TRBD2
CASSENLAGTDTQYF
TGTGCCAGCAGCGAAAATCTAGCGGGCACAGATACGCAGTATTTT
>NA|TRBV19|TRBJ1-5|TRBD1
CASRNYEGADNQPQHF
TGTGCCAGTAGAAATTACGAGGGGGCGGACAATCAGCCCCAGCATTTT
>once|TRBV7-6|TRBJ2-1|TRBD2
CASSLGLAGELFF
TGTGCCAGCAGCTTAGGACTAGCGGGAGAACTGTTCTTC
>NA|TRBV5-1|TRBJ2-1|NA
CASSQTGDYYNEQFF
TGCGCCAGCAGCCAAACAGGGGACTACTACAATGAGCAGTTCTTC
>NA|TRBV4-3|TRBJ1-1|NA
CASSQDENTEAFF
TGCGCCAGCAGCCAAGACGAGAACACTGAAGCTTTCTTT
>once|TRBV19|TRBJ2-5|NA
CASSSRDGETQYF
TGTGCCAGTAGTAGCCGGGACGGGGAGACCCAGTACTTC
>NA|TRBV3-1/TRBV3-2|TRBJ2-5|TRBD1
CASSQDVRQGGTQYF
TGTGCCAGCAGCCAAGATGTGAGACAGGGCGGGACCCAGTACTTC
>NA|TRBV21-1|TRBJ1-6|NA
CATRRQANSPLHF
TGTGCCACCCGGCGACAGGCTAATTCACCCCTCCACTTT
>NA|TRBV28|TRBJ2-4|NA
CASSYPSLAKNIQYF
TGTGCCAGCAGTTATCCCTCCTTAGCCAAAAACATTCAGTACTTC
>NA|TRBV5-4|TRBJ1-4|TRBD1
CASSFGQGAHVNEKLFF
TGTGCCAGCAGTTTCGGACAGGGGGCGCATGTGAATGAAAAACTGTTTTTT
>NA|TRBV12-3/TRBV12-4|TRBJ1-5|NA
CASSIPLQPQHF
TGTGCCAGCAGTATACCCCTGCAGCCCCAGCATTTT
>few|TRBV18|TRBJ2-7|NA
CASSPDSYEQYF
TGTGCCAGCTCACCAGATTCCTACGAGCAGTACTTC
>NA|TRBV28|TRBJ2-7|NA
CASSWGNYEQYF
TGTGCCAGCAGTTGGGGGAACTACGAGCAGTACTTC
>NA|TRBV6-5|TRBJ2-5|NA
CASTPRIGKTQYF
TGTGCCAGCACCCCCCGGATCGGGAAGACCCAGTACTTC
>NA|TRBV14|TRBJ2-1|NA
CASSQDLGPYNEQFF
TGTGCCAGCAGCCAAGACCTGGGACCATACAATGAGCAGTTCTTC
>NA|TRBV19|TRBJ2-2|TRBD1
CASKRTALQGHTGELFF
TGTGCCAGTAAGCGTACTGCTTTACAGGGGCACACCGGGGAGCTGTTTTTT
>NA|TRBV19|TRBJ2-4|NA
CASSIVGEDIQYF
TGTGCCAGTAGTATAGTCGGTGAGGACATTCAGTACTTC
>NA|TRBV3-1/TRBV3-2|TRBJ2-1|NA
CASSQEGLGNTYNEQFF
TGTGCCAGCAGCCAAGAAGGGCTAGGGAATACGTACAATGAGCAGTTCTTC
>NA|TRBV29-1|TRBJ2-7|NA
CSGVSGEQYF
TGCAGCGGTGTATCGGGCGAGCAGTACTTC
>NA|TRBV5-1|TRBJ2-1|TRBD2
CASSLPSGGHEQFF
TGCGCCAGCAGCTTGCCTAGCGGGGGGCATGAGCAGTTCTTC
>NA|TRBV1|TRBJ1-5|NA
CTSSHPRHGQGENSNQPQHF
TGCACCAGCAGCCACCCCAGGCATGGACAGGGGGAAAATAGCAATCAGCCCCAGCATTTT
>NA|TRBV7-2|TRBJ2-3|NA
CAGAKEGRITDTQYF
TGTGCCGGAGCAAAAGAGGGTAGGATCACAGATACGCAGTATTTT
>once|TRBV28|TRBJ1-3|NA
CASSLGILDGNTIYF
TGTGCCAGCAGTCTGGGCATTCTGGATGGAAACACCATATATTTT
>NA|TRBV7-3|TRBJ2-2|NA
CASSPLGETGELFF
TGTGCCAGCAGCCCTTTGGGGGAGACCGGGGAGCTGTTTTTT
>few|TRBV7-9|TRBJ1-4|TRBD1
CASSDQGANEKLFF
TGTGCCAGCAGCGATCAGGGGGCTAATGAAAAACTGTTTTTT
>NA|TRBV3-1/TRBV3-2|TRBJ1-2|NA
CASSQDGRTDHEYGYTF
TGTGCCAGCAGCCAAGATGGTAGGACCGACCATGAATATGGCTACACCTTC
>NA|TRBV5-5|TRBJ2-7|TRBD2
CASSLIKPGTSAYEQYF
TGTGCCAGCAGTTTGATCAAACCCGGGACTAGCGCCTACGAGCAGTACTTC
>NA|TRBV29-1|TRBJ2-7|NA
CSVEAGDFYEQYF
TGCAGCGTTGAGGCAGGGGACTTCTACGAGCAGTACTTC
>many|TRBV6-5|TRBJ2-1|TRBD2
CASKDAGDEQFF
TGTGCCAGCAAAGATGCGGGAGATGAGCAGTTCTTC
>once|TRBV5-5|TRBJ2-1|TRBD2
CASSLGAGGSYNEQFF
TGTGCCAGCAGCTTGGGAGCGGGAGGGTCCTACAATGAGCAGTTCTTC
>NA|TRBV5-4|TRBJ2-7|TRBD1
CASSSTRDRVYEQYF
TGTGCCAGCAGCTCGACGCGGGACAGGGTGTACGAGCAGTACTTC
>NA|TRBV12-5|TRBJ1-5|TRBD1
CASGLPGQKSYSNQPQHF
TGTGCTAGTGGTTTGCCGGGACAGAAGAGCTATAGCAATCAGCCCCAGCATTTT
>NA|TRBV30|TRBJ2-2|TRBD2
CACPRLAGGRPGELFF
TGTGCCTGCCCTAGGTTAGCGGGGGGGCGGCCCGGGGAGCTGTTTTTT
>NA|TRBV7-2|TRBJ2-2|TRBD1
CASSWDRNTGELFF
TGTGCCAGCAGCTGGGACAGAAACACCGGGGAGCTGTTTTTT
>NA|TRBV6-5|TRBJ1-6|NA
CASSNGRDSPLHF
TGTGCCAGCAGTAATGGACGGGATTCACCCCTCCACTTT
>NA|TRBV28|TRBJ1-2|NA
CASSFGPGSGYTF
TGTGCCAGCAGTTTTGGGCCTGGGAGTGGCTACACCTTC
>NA|TRBV7-2|TRBJ2-1|NA
CASSPEPNYYNEQFF
TGTGCCAGCAGCCCGGAACCTAACTACTACAATGAGCAGTTCTTC
>NA|TRBV3-1/TRBV3-2|TRBJ2-5|TRBD2
CASSQRLAVYQETQYF
TGTGCCAGCAGCCAACGTCTAGCGGTGTACCAAGAGACCCAGTACTTC
>few|TRBV19|TRBJ2-2|NA
CASSLDLGDSGELFF
TGTGCCAGTAGTTTGGACTTGGGGGATTCCGGGGAGCTGTTTTTT
>NA|TRBV5-1|TRBJ1-4|NA
CASSQNRQDLNEKLFF
TGCGCCAGCAGCCAAAACCGACAGGACCTTAATGAAAAACTGTTTTTT
>NA|TRBV5-4|TRBJ2-2|TRBD2
CASSRGGDTGELFF
TGTGCCAGCTCGCGGGGGGGCGACACCGGGGAGCTGTTTTTT
>NA|TRBV12-3/TRBV12-4|TRBJ2-7|TRBD1
CASSRQGIEQYF
TGTGCCAGCAGCAGACAGGGGATCGAGCAGTACTTC
>NA|TRBV6-2/TRBV6-3|TRBJ1-2|NA
CASSYLLRLMEYYGYTF
TGTGCCAGCAGCTACTTACTTCGACTGATGGAATACTATGGCTACACCTTC
>NA|TRBV6-5|TRBJ1-1|NA
CASSYSRADHKAFF
TGTGCCAGCAGTTACTCGAGGGCAGATCATAAAGCTTTCTTT
>NA|TRBV28|TRBJ1-5|NA
CASTREPGTQHF
TGTGCCAGCACTCGCGAGCCAGGGACCCAGCATTTT
>NA|TRBV5-1|TRBJ2-7|TRBD1
CASSLGIEGQYEQYF
TGCGCCAGCAGCTTGGGGATTGAGGGACAGTACGAGCAGTACTTC
>NA|TRBV19|TRBJ1-5|NA
CASSIQIDQPQHF
TGTGCCAGTAGTATCCAGATAGACCAGCCCCAGCATTTT
>NA|TRBV3-1/TRBV3-2|TRBJ1-6|NA
CASSQGVVNSPLHF
TGTGCCAGCAGCCAGGGGGTGGTTAATTCACCCCTCCACTTT
>NA|TRBV28|TRBJ1-5|TRBD1
CASSFLLHRGSVQPQHF
TGTGCCAGCAGTTTCCTCCTCCACAGGGGATCGGTTCAGCCCCAGCATTTT
>NA|TRBV5-1|TRBJ2-1|TRBD2
CASSLGAGEYNEQFF
TGCGCCAGCAGCTTGGGGGCGGGGGAGTACAATGAGCAGTTCTTC
>few|TRBV7-9|TRBJ2-1|NA
CASSPGGWGYNEQFF
TGTGCCAGCAGCCCCGGGGGTTGGGGCTACAATGAGCAGTTCTTC
>NA|TRBV5-1|TRBJ2-5|TRBD1
CASSPWTGGETQYF
TGCGCCAGCAGCCCGTGGACAGGGGGAGAGACCCAGTACTTC
>NA|TRBV18|TRBJ2-7|TRBD1
CASSPPTGVRVYEQYF
TGTGCCAGCTCACCACCGACAGGGGTAAGGGTCTACGAGCAGTACTTC
>NA|TRBV6-1|TRBJ1-5|TRBD1
CASHRGNQPQHF
TGTGCCAGCCACAGGGGAAATCAGCCCCAGCATTTT